This is a list of T cell receptor beta chains from one sample in a study of T cells expressing NK-cell markers. One entry per CDR3 protein, without DNA, is what TCRdb gives after re-calling the 5' RACE reads. The sample yields about 370,000 distinct CDR3 sequences, of which the top ten take up around a tenth. Source material: blood T cells: a sorted CD56 or NKG2C T cell subset, CD4+ or CD8+ T cells, or bulk PBMC T cells (not recorded which). All receptors come from a woman aged 45-65 years in good health. Each CDR3 is given with its conserved first and last residue. Fields, in order: CDR3 protein, J gene, V gene.

CASSLGGPSGRLNTGELFF TRBJ2-2 TRBV5-1
CASSLPTRLAGGGETQYF TRBJ2-5 TRBV3-1
CATQDSYSDSPLHF TRBJ1-6 TRBV11-2
CASSFPPRGDEQYF TRBJ2-7 TRBV28
CASSPLNGRRGNEQFF TRBJ2-1 TRBV27
CATSDFEGDSFGTQYF TRBJ2-3 TRBV24-1
CATSRDNDREAFF TRBJ1-1 TRBV15
CASSYSGGGVAGETQYF TRBJ2-5 TRBV6-5
CASSLSGLSYNEQFF TRBJ2-1 TRBV5-1
CASSYSASPYEQYF TRBJ2-7 TRBV6-5
CSARDRVAGGNEQFF TRBJ2-1 TRBV20-1
CSDGRDNEQFF TRBJ2-1 TRBV20-1
CASSETPGLKETQYF TRBJ2-5 TRBV6-5
CSGGPGQGTYNEQFF TRBJ2-1 TRBV29-1
CSVEGASGANVLTF TRBJ2-6 TRBV29-1
CATSDLQMGGSYNEQFF TRBJ2-1 TRBV24-1
CASSLAAGTGVYEQYF TRBJ2-7 TRBV5-1
CASQGQAKETQYF TRBJ2-5 TRBV25-1
CASSQDVPPIAFF TRBJ1-1 TRBV4-1
CSARGTRDGAYEQYF TRBJ2-7 TRBV20-1
CASRTVRGRNNEQFF TRBJ2-1 TRBV11-2
CASSPSGGISGANVLTF TRBJ2-6 TRBV5-1
CASTPGLRKDNEQFF TRBJ2-1 TRBV7-8
CASTAGDSGIYEQYF TRBJ2-7 TRBV12-3/TRBV12-4
CSGAETDTQYF TRBJ2-3 TRBV29-1
CASNGIISNQPQHF TRBJ1-5 TRBV2
CSARDQRTGVNTGELFF TRBJ2-2 TRBV20-1
CASQERTGRGVTEAFF TRBJ1-1 TRBV12-3/TRBV12-4
CASSPEGAMNTEAFF TRBJ1-1 TRBV7-6
CASSQVLAARETQYF TRBJ2-5 TRBV4-1
CSARRMGQDNGYTF TRBJ1-2 TRBV20-1
CASSSWTSGDTQYF TRBJ2-3 TRBV5-8
CSVGRGGNEQYF TRBJ2-7 TRBV29-1
CSVELYRVHPYNEQFF TRBJ2-1 TRBV29-1
CASSLGQGGSYNEQFF TRBJ2-1 TRBV12-3/TRBV12-4
CASSPGQGAVANTGELFF TRBJ2-2 TRBV5-1
CASSSWRGETQYF TRBJ2-5 TRBV7-2